This T cell receptor (beta chain) was recorded in a study of blood T cell repertoires in COVID-19. Turning to the study itself: The United States, Italy and Spain supplied acute and convalescent COVID-19 samples.

Source study methods: Researchers report that nucleated cell counts were estimated from reference gene primer amplification. Here immunoSEQ multiplex PCR was the method, and the copy in TCRdb shows in-frame clones only, minus some. D and trimming were read from the DNA, whereas the V and J calls and clone size are those reported in that table. The table lists about 200,000 clones, roughly nine tenths of them singletons. Germline loops: CDR1 SGDLS, CDR2 YYNGEE. V gave up 7 bases and J gave up 1 base, with 17 bases separating them. This CDR3 is built from 15 residues. This rearrangement joins TRBV9 to TRBJ1-1, with D unclear. Sequenced input: PBMCs or T cells enriched from blood (not recorded which). This TCR came from a young woman who had recovered from COVID-19. The CDR3 sequence: CASAPYHGWNTEAFF. In DNA form, the CDR3 reads TGTGCCAGCGCACCCTATCATGGTTGGAACACTGAAGCTTTCTTT. Full variable domain (missing parts from reference TRBV9 and TRBJ1-1): DSGVTQTPKHLITATGQRVTLRCSPRSGDLSVYWYQQSLDQGLQFLIQYYNGEERAKGNILERFSAQQFPDLHSELNLSSLELGDSALYFCASAPYHGWNTEAFFGQGTRLTVV.